These T cell receptor beta chains were read from a single sample in a study of T cell changes during pregnancy in multiple sclerosis. This table comes from immunoSEQ multiplex PCR, and its TCRdb copy is limited to in-frame clones, with some not included. The sample lists 50,000 to 65,000 clones; about nine tenths were seen once. Material: CD8+ T cells from peripheral blood mononuclear cells, obtained before pregnancy. The receptors stem from a female donor with multiple sclerosis, enrolled in a pregnancy study. CDR3s include the opening cysteine and the closing phenylalanine or tryptophan. The order of the fields is V gene, clone size, D gene, J gene, CDR3 protein, CDR3 DNA. D genes are given only for firm matches. Clone size, where shown, is once, few, many, or a class for clones that have expanded.

TRBV4-1,many,NA,TRBJ1-5,CASSQERQGNQPQHF,TGCGCCAGCAGCCAAGAAAGACAGGGCAATCAGCCCCAGCATTTT
TRBV19,once,TRBD1,TRBJ1-1,CASSPQQGRLFTEAFF,TGTGCCAGTAGTCCTCAACAGGGGAGGCTTTTCACTGAAGCTTTCTTT
TRBV4-1,NA,TRBD1,TRBJ2-7,CASSYLTGGYEQYF,TGCGCCAGCAGTTACCTGACAGGGGGCTACGAGCAGTACTTC
TRBV7-9,once,NA,TRBJ2-1,CASTRGTSNEQFF,TGTGCCAGCACGCGAGGGACTTCCAATGAGCAGTTCTTC
TRBV5-1,NA,NA,TRBJ2-7,CASSLTGTYEQYF,TGCGCCAGCAGCTTGACGGGAACCTACGAGCAGTACTTC
TRBV19,NA,NA,TRBJ2-1,CASSIPGNEQFF,TGTGCCAGTAGTATACCGGGCAATGAGCAGTTCTTC
TRBV5-6,NA,TRBD1,TRBJ1-5,CASSYGQGGQPQHF,TGTGCCAGCAGCTATGGACAGGGCGGTCAGCCCCAGCATTTT
TRBV10-2,NA,NA,TRBJ2-1,CASSERSGALNNEQFF,TGCGCCAGCAGTGAGAGATCTGGGGCACTTAACAATGAGCAGTTCTTC
TRBV29-1,NA,NA,TRBJ1-1,CSVGDWANTEAFF,TGCAGCGTTGGAGACTGGGCAAACACTGAAGCTTTCTTT
TRBV6-4,NA,NA,TRBJ2-1,CASSDSRFNEQFF,TGTGCCAGCAGTGACTCGAGGTTCAATGAGCAGTTCTTC
TRBV9,NA,NA,TRBJ1-1,CASNAGAINTEAFF,TGTGCCAGCAACGCAGGGGCTATTAACACTGAAGCTTTCTTT
TRBV9,NA,TRBD2,TRBJ2-4,CASSVETSGGVKNIQYF,TGTGCCAGCAGCGTAGAAACTAGCGGGGGGGTGAAAAACATTCAGTACTTC
TRBV4-1,NA,TRBD1,TRBJ1-5,CASSQVQGSQPQHF,TGCGCCAGCAGCCAAGTACAGGGGTCTCAGCCCCAGCATTTT
TRBV15,NA,NA,TRBJ2-7,CATSEGRSSYEQYF,TGTGCCACCAGCGAGGGCAGAAGCTCCTACGAGCAGTACTTC
TRBV27,NA,NA,TRBJ1-2,CASSLPGVGLNGYTF,TGTGCCAGCAGTTTACCGGGAGTGGGACTGAATGGCTACACCTTC
TRBV13,few,NA,TRBJ2-7,CASSLGGGEQYF,TGTGCCAGCAGCTTAGGGGGGGGCGAGCAGTACTTC
TRBV9,NA,NA,TRBJ1-3,CASSASGEVSGNTIYF,TGTGCCAGCAGCGCCTCCGGGGAAGTATCTGGAAACACCATATATTTT
TRBV7-9,once,TRBD1,TRBJ1-2,CASSLGQGTSGYTF,TGTGCCAGCAGCCTTGGACAGGGTACATCTGGCTACACCTTC
TRBV4-2,NA,TRBD1,TRBJ1-2,CASSLTTLTGEDGYTF,TGTGCCAGCAGCCTTACTACCTTGACAGGGGAAGATGGCTACACCTTC
TRBV19,NA,NA,TRBJ1-5,CASSIFGSSNQPQHF,TGTGCCAGTAGTATTTTCGGGTCTAGCAATCAGCCCCAGCATTTT
TRBV27,NA,TRBD1,TRBJ2-5,CASSLIFPGQAQTQYF,TGTGCCAGCAGCCTAATCTTTCCGGGACAGGCACAGACCCAGTACTTC